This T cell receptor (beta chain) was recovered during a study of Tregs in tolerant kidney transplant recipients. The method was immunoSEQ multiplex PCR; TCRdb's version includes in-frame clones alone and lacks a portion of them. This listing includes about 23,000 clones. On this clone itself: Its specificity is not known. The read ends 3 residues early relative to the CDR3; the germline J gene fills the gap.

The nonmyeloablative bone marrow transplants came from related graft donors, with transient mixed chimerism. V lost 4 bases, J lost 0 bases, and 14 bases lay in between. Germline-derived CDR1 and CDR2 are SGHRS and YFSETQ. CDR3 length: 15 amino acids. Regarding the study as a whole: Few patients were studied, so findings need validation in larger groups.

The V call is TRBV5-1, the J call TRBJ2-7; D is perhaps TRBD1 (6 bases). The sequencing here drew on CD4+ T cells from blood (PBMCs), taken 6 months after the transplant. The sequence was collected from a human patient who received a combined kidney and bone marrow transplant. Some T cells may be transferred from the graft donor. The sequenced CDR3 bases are TGCGCCAGCAGCCGAGACTACAGGGCCTCCTACGAG. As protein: CASSRDYRASYE. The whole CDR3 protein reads CASSRDYRASYEQYF.